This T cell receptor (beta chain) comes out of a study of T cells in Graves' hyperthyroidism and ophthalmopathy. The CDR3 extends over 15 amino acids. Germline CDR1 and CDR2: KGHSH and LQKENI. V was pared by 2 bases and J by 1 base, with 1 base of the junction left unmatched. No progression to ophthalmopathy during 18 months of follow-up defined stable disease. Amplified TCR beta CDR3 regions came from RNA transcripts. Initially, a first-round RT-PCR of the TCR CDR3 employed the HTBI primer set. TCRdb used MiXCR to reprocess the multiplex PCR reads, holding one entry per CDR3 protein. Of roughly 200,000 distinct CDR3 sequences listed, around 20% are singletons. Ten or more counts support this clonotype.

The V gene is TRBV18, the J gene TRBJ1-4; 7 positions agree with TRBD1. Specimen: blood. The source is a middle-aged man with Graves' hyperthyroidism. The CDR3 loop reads CASSPWTGTNEKLFF. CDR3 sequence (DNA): TGTGCCAGCTCACCATGGACAGGAACTAATGAAAAACTGTTTTTT.